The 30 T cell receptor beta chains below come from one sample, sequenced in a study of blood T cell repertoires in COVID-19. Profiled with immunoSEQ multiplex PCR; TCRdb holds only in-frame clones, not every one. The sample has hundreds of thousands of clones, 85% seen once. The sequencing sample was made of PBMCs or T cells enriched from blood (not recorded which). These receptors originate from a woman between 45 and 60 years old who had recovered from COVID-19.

CDR3 sequence (DNA): TGTGCCAGCAGTTTATCAGGGGGTTGGGGCTACACCTTC. Translation gives CASSLSGGWGYTF. The chain couples TRBV28 to TRBJ1-2; TRBD1 agrees at 7 bases. V shed 1 base, J shed 8 bases, and the junction held 4 bases outside the gene matches. CDR1 is MDHEN and CDR2 is SYDVKM in the germline V gene. This CDR3 has 13 residues.

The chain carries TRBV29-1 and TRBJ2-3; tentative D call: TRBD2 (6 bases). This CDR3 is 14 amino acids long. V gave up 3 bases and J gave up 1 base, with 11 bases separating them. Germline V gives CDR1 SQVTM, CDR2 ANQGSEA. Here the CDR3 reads CSVEPREGTDTQYF. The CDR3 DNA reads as TGCAGCGTTGAGCCGCGGGAAGGCACAGATACGCAGTATTTT.

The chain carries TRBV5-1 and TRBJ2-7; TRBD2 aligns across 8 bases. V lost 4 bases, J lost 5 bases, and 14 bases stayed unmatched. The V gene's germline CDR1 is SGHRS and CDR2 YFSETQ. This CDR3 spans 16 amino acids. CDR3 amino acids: CASSLERGLGVHEQYF. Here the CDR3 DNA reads TGCGCCAGCAGCCTCGAAAGGGGACTAGGAGTCCACGAGCAGTACTTC.

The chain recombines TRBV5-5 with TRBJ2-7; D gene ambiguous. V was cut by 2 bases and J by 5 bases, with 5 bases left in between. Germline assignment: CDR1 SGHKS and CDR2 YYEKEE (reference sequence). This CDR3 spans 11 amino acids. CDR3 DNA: TGTGCCAGCAGCTTTTTTAACGAGCAGTACTTC. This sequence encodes CASSFFNEQYF. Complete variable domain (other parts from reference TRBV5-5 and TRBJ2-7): DAGVTQSPTHLIKTRGQQVTLRCSPISGHKSVSWYQQVLGQGPQFIFQYYEKEERGRGNFPDRFSARQFPNYSSELNVNALLLGDSALYLCASSFFNEQYFGPGTRLTVT.

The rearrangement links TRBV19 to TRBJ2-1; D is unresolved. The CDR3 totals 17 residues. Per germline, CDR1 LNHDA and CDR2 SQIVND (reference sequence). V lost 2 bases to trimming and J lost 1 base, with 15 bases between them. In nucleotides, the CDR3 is TGTGCCAGTAGTATACGGCCTAGTTATGAGTCCTACAATGAGCAGTTCTTC. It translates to CASSIRPSYESYNEQFF. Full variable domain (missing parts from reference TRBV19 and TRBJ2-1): DGGITQSPKYLFRKEGQNVTLSCEQNLNHDAMYWYRQDPGQGLRLIYYSQIVNDFQKGDIAEGYSVSREKKESFPLTVTSAQKNPTAFYLCASSIRPSYESYNEQFFGPGTRLTVL.

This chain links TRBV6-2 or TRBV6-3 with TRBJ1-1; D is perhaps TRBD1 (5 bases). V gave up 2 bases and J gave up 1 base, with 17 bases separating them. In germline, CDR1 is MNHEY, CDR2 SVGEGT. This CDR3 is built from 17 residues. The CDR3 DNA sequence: TGTGCCAGCAGTTACGTGGGGCTCCCCCAGGGGAACACTGAAGCTTTCTTT. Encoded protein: CASSYVGLPQGNTEAFF.

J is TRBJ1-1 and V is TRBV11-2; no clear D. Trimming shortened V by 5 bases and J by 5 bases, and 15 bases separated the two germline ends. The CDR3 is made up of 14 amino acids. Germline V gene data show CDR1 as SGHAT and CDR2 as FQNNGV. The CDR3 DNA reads TGTGCCAGCAGCACGACACAAGCAAGGACTGAAGCTTTCTTT. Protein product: CASSTTQARTEAFF.

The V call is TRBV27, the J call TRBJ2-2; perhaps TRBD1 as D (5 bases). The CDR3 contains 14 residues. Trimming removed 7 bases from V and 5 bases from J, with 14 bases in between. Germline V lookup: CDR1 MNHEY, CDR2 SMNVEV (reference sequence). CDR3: CASTIYQGTGELFF. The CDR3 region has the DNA TGTGCCAGCACCATTTATCAGGGAACCGGGGAGCTGTTTTTT.

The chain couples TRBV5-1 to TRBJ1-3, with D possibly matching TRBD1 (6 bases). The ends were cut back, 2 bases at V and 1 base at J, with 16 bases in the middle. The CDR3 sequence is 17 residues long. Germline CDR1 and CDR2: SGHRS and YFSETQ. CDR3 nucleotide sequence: TGCGCCAGCAGCTTTTTGGACAGTCCTTCGTCTGGAAACACCATATATTTT. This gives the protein CASSFLDSPSSGNTIYF.

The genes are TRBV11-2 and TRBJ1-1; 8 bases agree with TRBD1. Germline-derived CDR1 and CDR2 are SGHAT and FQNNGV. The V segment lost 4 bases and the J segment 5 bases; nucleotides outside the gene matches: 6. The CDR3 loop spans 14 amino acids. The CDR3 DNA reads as TGTGCCAGCAGCTGGCAGGGGGCGCGTACTGAAGCTTTCTTT. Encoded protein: CASSWQGARTEAFF.

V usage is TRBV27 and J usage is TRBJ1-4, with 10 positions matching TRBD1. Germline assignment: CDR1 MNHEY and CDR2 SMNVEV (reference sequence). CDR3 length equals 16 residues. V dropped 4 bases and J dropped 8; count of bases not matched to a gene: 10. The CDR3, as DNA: TGTGCCAGCAGTTCCCATAGGGACAGGGGAAACGAAAAACTGTTTTTT. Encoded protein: CASSSHRDRGNEKLFF.

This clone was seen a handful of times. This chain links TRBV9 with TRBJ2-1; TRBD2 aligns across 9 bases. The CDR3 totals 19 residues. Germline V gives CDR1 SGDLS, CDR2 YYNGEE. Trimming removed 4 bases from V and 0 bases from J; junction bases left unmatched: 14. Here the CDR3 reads CASSPTQWGGRASYNEQFF. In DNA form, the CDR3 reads TGTGCCAGCAGCCCAACTCAATGGGGCGGGAGGGCCTCCTACAATGAGCAGTTCTTC.

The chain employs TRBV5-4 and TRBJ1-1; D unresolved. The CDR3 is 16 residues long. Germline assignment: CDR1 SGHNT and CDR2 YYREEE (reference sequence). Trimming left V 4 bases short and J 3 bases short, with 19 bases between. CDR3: CASSPLPRVVYTEAFF. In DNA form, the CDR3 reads TGTGCCAGCAGCCCGTTGCCCCGAGTCGTTTACACTGAAGCTTTCTTT.

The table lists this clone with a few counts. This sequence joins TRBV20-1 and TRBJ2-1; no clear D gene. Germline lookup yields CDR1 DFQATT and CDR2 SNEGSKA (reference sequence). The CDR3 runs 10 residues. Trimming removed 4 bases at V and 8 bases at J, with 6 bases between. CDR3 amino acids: CSANGYEQFF. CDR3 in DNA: TGCAGTGCTAATGGCTATGAGCAGTTCTTC.

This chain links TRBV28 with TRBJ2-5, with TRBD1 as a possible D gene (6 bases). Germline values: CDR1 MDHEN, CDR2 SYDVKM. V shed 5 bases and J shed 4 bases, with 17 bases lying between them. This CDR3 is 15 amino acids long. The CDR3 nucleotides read TGTGCCAGCAGTACCTACAGGGAAGAGGGAGAGACCCAGTACTTC. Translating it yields CASSTYREEGETQYF.

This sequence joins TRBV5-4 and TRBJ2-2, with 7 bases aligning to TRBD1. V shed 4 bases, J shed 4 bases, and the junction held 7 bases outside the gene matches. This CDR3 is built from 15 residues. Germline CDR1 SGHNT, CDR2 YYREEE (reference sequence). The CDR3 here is CASSPKTGRTGELFF. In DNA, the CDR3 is TGTGCCAGCAGCCCGAAGACAGGGCGCACCGGGGAGCTGTTTTTT.

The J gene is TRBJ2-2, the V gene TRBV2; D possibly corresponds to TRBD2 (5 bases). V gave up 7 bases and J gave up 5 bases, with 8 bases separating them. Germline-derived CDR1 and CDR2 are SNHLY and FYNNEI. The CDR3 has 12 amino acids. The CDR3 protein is CASNEGTGELFF. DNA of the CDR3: TGTGCCAGCAACGAGGGTACCGGGGAGCTGTTTTTT.

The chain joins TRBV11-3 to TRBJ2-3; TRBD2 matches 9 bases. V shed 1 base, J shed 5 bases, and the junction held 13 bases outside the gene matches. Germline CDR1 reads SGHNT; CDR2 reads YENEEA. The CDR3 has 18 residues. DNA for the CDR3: TGTGCCAGCAGCTTAGGGGACTGGCGGGGGGGTTTCGTAGATACGCAGTATTTT. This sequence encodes CASSLGDWRGGFVDTQYF. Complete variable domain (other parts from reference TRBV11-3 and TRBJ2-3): EAGVVQSPRYKIIEKKQPVAFWCNPISGHNTLYWYLQNLGQGPELLIRYENEEAVDDSQLPKDRFSAERLKGVDSTLKIQPAELGDSAVYLCASSLGDWRGGFVDTQYFGPGTRLTVL.

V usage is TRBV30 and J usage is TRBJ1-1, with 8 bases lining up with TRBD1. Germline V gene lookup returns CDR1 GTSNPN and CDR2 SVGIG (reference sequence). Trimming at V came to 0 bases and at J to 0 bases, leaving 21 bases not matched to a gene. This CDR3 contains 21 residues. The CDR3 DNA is TGTGCCTGGAGTGTTCTGCGCTCTGGGGGGACAGGAGATACCATGAACACTGAAGCTTTCTTT. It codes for CAWSVLRSGGTGDTMNTEAFF. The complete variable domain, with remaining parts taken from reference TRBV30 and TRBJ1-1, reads SQTIHQWPATLVQPVGSPLSLECTVEGTSNPNLYWYRQAAGRGLQLLFYSVGIGQISSEVPQNLSASRPQDRQFILSSKKLLLSDSGFYLCAWSVLRSGGTGDTMNTEAFFGQGTRLTVV.

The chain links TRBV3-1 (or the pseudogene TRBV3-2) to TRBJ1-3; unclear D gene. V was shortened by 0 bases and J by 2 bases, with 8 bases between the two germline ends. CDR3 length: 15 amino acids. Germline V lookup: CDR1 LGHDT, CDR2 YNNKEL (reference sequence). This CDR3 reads CASSQDWATGNTIYF. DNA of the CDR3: TGTGCCAGCAGCCAAGATTGGGCAACTGGAAACACCATATATTTT.

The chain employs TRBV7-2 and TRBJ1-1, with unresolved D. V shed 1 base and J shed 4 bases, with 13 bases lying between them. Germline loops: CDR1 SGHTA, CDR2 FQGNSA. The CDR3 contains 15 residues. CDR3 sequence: CASSLVGQRGTEAFF. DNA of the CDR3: TGTGCCAGCAGCTTAGTAGGGCAGCGGGGCACTGAAGCTTTCTTT.

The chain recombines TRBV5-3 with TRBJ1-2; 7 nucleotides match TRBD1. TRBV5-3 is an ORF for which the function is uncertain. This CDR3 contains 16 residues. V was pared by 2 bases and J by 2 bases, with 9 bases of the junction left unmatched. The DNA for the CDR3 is TGTGCCAGAAGCTTCTGCTGTGGGACAGCAAACTATGGCTACACCTTC. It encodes CARSFCCGTANYGYTF.

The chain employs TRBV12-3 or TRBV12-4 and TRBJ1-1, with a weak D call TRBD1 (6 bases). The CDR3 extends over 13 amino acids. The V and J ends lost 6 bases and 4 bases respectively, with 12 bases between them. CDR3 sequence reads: CASSYREGTEAFF. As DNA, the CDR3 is TGTGCCAGCAGCTACAGGGAGGGCACTGAAGCTTTCTTT.

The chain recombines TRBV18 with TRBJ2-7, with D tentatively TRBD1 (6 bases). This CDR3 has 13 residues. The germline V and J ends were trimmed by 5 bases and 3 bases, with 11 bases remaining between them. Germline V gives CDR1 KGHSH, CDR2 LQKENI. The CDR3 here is CASSAGTNYEQYF. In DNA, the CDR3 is TGTGCCAGCTCAGCCGGGACAAACTACGAGCAGTACTTC.

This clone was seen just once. The DNA of the CDR3 is TGTGCCAGCAGCTTAGTCACCCAGGTCCTGACTTTC. The encoded protein is CASSLVTQVLTF. The V gene is TRBV7-6, the J gene TRBJ2-6; D remains unclear. V lost 1 base and J 13 bases, leaving 8 bases between the germline ends. The germline gives CDR1 SGHVS, CDR2 FNYEAQ. This CDR3 spans 12 amino acids.

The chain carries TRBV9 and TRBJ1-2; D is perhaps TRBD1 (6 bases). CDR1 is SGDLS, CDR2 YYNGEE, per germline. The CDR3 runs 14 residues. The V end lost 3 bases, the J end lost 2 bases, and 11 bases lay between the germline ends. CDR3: CASSGPRGNYGYTF. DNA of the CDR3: TGTGCCAGCAGCGGCCCCAGGGGAAACTATGGCTACACCTTC.

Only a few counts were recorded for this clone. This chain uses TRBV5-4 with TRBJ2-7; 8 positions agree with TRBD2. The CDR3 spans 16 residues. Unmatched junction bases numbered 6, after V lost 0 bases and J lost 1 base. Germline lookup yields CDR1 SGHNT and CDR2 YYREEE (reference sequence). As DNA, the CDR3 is TGTGCCAGCAGCTTGGCTGATCTAGCGGGTTCCTACGAGCAGTACTTC. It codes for CASSLADLAGSYEQYF.

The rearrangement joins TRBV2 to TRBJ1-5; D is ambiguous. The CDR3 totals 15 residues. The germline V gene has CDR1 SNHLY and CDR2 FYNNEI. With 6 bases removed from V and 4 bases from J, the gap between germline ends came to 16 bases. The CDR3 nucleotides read TGTGCCAGCAGGCCCTTGGCAGGTCCGAATCAGCCCCAGCATTTT. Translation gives CASRPLAGPNQPQHF.

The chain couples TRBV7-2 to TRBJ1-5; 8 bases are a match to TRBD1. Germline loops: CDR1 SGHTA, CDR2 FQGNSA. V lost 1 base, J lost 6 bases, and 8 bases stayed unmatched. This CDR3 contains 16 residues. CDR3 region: CASSLDPGGAVQPQHF. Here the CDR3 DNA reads TGTGCCAGCAGCTTAGATCCAGGGGGCGCGGTTCAGCCCCAGCATTTT.

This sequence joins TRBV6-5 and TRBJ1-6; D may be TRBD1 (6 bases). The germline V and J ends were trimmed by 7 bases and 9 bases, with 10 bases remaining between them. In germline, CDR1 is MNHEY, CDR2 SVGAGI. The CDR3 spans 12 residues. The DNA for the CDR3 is TGTGCCAGCATCGGGGGGCTTTCACCCCTCCACTTT. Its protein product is CASIGGLSPLHF.